One and the same sample provided the 9 T cell receptor beta chains below, sequenced in a study of OX40 agonist ivuxolimab in advanced cancers. Library creation used the immunoSEQ multiplex PCR assay. Entries here come from immuneACCESS through TCRdb and include only in-frame sequences with V and J called. Some clones fail to appear in such tables; in the studies checked, an unresolved V gene covers under half of the shortfall, and the cause of the remainder is unknown. This sample comprises 60,000 to 80,000 clones, roughly 80% of them detected only once. The ten largest account for less than 5.5% of the sample. The sample consisted of CD4+ or CD8+ T cells sorted from blood, taken in a trial of the OX40 agonist ivuxolimab. Source of these receptors: an adult with an advanced solid tumor such as melanoma, head and neck, liver or kidney cancer.

The sample holds one count of this clone. The gene calls are TRBV4-1 and TRBJ2-1, with 9 bases that match TRBD1. This CDR3 is built from 14 residues. The germline gives CDR1 MGHRA, CDR2 YSYEKL. The V segment lost 4 bases and the J segment 8 bases; nucleotides outside the gene matches: 6. The DNA for the CDR3 is TGCGCCAGCAGCCGTGACAGGGGGAGCGATGAGCAGTTCTTC. Protein: CASSRDRGSDEQFF.

This clone was picked up one time. The DNA of the CDR3 is TGCGCCAGCAGCCCAGGACAGGGGGAAGGGGAGCTGTTTTTT. Translating it yields CASSPGQGEGELFF. This chain links TRBV5-1 with TRBJ2-2; 10 bases are a match to TRBD1. Per germline, CDR1 SGHRS and CDR2 YFSETQ. This CDR3 has 14 amino acids. The trim removed 4 bases at V and 8 bases at J, leaving 5 bases unmatched.

J is TRBJ2-1 and V is TRBV5-1; 13 bases line up with TRBD2. Per the germline V gene, CDR1 is SGHRS and CDR2 is YFSETQ. V gave up 4 bases and J gave up 9 bases; unmatched junction bases: 10. The CDR3 length is 16 residues. CDR3 bases: TGCGCCAGCAGCCCAGGACTAGCGGGAGTGTACGGTGAGCAGTTCTTC. Translating gives CASSPGLAGVYGEQFF. The whole variable domain, remainder taken from reference TRBV5-1 and TRBJ2-1, is KAGVTQTPRYLIKTRGQQVTLSCSPISGHRSVSWYQQTPGQGLQFLFEYFSETQRNKGNFPGRFSGRQFSNSRSEMNVSTLELGDSALYLCASSPGLAGVYGEQFFGPGTRLTVL.

The chain combines TRBV18 with TRBJ2-2; D gene unclear. Germline V gene sequence: CDR1 KGHSH, CDR2 LQKENI. The CDR3 spans 13 residues. Trimming left V 3 bases short and J 2 bases short, with 4 bases between. CDR3 nucleotide sequence: TGTGCCAGCTCACCCTTTAACACCGGGGAGCTGTTTTTT. Translated, it gives CASSPFNTGELFF.

The V and J genes are TRBV9 and TRBJ1-5, with a weak D call TRBD1 (6 bases). This CDR3 is built from 15 residues. Germline V gene lookup returns CDR1 SGDLS and CDR2 YYNGEE. The V gene lost 3 bases and the J gene lost 1 base, with 11 bases spanning the gap. The CDR3 region is CASSADGQSNQPQHF. The CDR3 bases are TGTGCCAGCAGCGCAGACGGACAGAGCAATCAGCCCCAGCATTTT.

With respect to this clone: In the same sample, other DNA sequences code for this CDR3. The CDR3 coding sequence is TGTGCCAGCTCACCGGCGGCAACAGATACGCAGTATTTT. Amino acids: CASSPAATDTQYF. The V call is TRBV18, the J call TRBJ2-3; D ambiguous. Germline-derived CDR1 and CDR2 are KGHSH and LQKENI. V lost 3 bases to trimming and J lost 3 bases, with 7 bases between them. This CDR3 spans 13 amino acids.

This clone occurred once. The genes are TRBV5-4 and TRBJ2-2; D is perhaps TRBD1 (6 bases). This CDR3 is 15 amino acids long. V lost 4 bases to trimming and J lost 1 base, with 11 bases between them. The germline V gene has CDR1 SGHNT and CDR2 YYREEE (reference sequence). DNA for the CDR3: TGTGCCAGCAGCACCGGGACATTGAACACCGGGGAGCTGTTTTTT. Protein product: CASSTGTLNTGELFF. Complete variable domain (other parts from reference TRBV5-4 and TRBJ2-2): ETGVTQSPTHLIKTRGQQVTLRCSSQSGHNTVSWYQQALGQGPQFIFQYYREEENGRGNFPPRFSGLQFPNYSSELNVNALELDDSALYLCASSTGTLNTGELFFGEGSRLTVL.

The chain links TRBV6-6 to TRBJ2-7, with D possibly matching TRBD2 (6 bases). The CDR3 loop spans 14 amino acids. The V gene lost 6 bases and the J gene lost 5 bases, with 17 bases spanning the gap. Per the germline V gene, CDR1 is MNHNY and CDR2 is SVGAGI (reference sequence). The CDR3 nucleotides are TGTGCCAGCAGCCGTCCAACGGGGGTAGACGAGCAGTACTTC. Translation: CASSRPTGVDEQYF.

This clone was seen just once. The chain combines TRBV7-9 with TRBJ1-4; 7 bases fit TRBD1. Germline V gives CDR1 SEHNR, CDR2 FQNEAQ (reference sequence). The CDR3 is 14 residues long. J gave up 8 bases and V 5 bases, and 8 bases lay outside the gene matches. CDR3 DNA: TGTGCCAGCAGCGTGGGACAGTCCAAAGAAAAACTGTTTTTT. As protein: CASSVGQSKEKLFF.